Below, 12 T cell receptor beta chains from the same sample are listed, as sequenced in a study of preoperative IRX-2 immunotherapy in early breast cancer. Method: immunoSEQ multiplex PCR; TCRdb's copy keeps in-frame clones and lacks some. Of about 43,000 clones listed, 85% to 95% were seen once; the top ten hold over 1.5%. Treatment described: preoperative locoregional IRX-2 cytokine immunotherapy. Sequencing was performed on tumor tissue, taken after IRX-2 immunotherapy. The origin of the receptors is a human donor with breast cancer.

The rearrangement joins TRBV15 to TRBJ2-7; 7 positions match TRBD1. V dropped 3 bases and J dropped 2; count of bases not matched to a gene: 4. Germline V gene sequence: CDR1 LNHNV, CDR2 YYDKDF (reference sequence). This CDR3 comprises 14 residues. This CDR3 reads CATSRRTGAYEQYF. The CDR3 coding sequence is TGTGCCACCAGCAGGCGGACAGGTGCCTACGAGCAGTACTTC. The full variable domain, its missing parts supplied by reference TRBV15 and TRBJ2-7, is DAMVIQNPRYQVTQFGKPVTLSCSQTLNHNVMYWYQQKSSQAPKLLFHYYDKDFNNEADTPDNFQSRRPNTSFCFLDIRSPGLGDTAMYLCATSRRTGAYEQYFGPGTRLTVT.

This clone was detected a few times. This chain joins TRBV4-2 and TRBJ2-1, with D perhaps TRBD1 (6 bases). Germline CDR1 reads LGHNA; CDR2 reads YNFKEQ. This CDR3 spans 14 amino acids. V was trimmed by 4 bases and J by 8 bases, leaving 15 bases between them. Here the CDR3 DNA reads TGTGCCAGCAGCCGAGTAGAGGGGGTCCATGAGCAGTTCTTC. Encoded protein: CASSRVEGVHEQFF.

The J gene is TRBJ2-1, the V gene TRBV6-4, with 10 bases that match TRBD2. After removal of 4 bases from V and 0 bases from J, the junction contained 6 bases not matched to a gene. The germline gives CDR1 MRHNA, CDR2 SNTAGT. CDR3 length equals 17 residues. CDR3: CASSASGGPSSYNEQFF. The CDR3, as DNA: TGTGCCAGCAGTGCTAGCGGGGGACCTAGCTCCTACAATGAGCAGTTCTTC.

V is TRBV2 and J is TRBJ1-2, with TRBD1 matching 8 bases. The CDR3 sequence is 14 residues long. Germline V gene sequence: CDR1 SNHLY, CDR2 FYNNEI. The V segment lost 9 bases and the J segment 3 bases; nucleotides outside the gene matches: 9. This chain's CDR3 is CASSARGPDYGYTF. CDR3 DNA: TGTGCCAGTTCCGCCAGGGGGCCCGACTATGGCTACACCTTC.

The V call is TRBV19, the J call TRBJ2-1, with D unclear. Deletions cut 3 bases from V and 7 bases from J, with 13 bases between. This CDR3 contains 14 residues. Germline V CDR1 and CDR2: LNHDA, SQIVND (reference sequence). The CDR3 nucleotides are TGTGCCAGTAGTATTCAGGAGCGCCCTAATGAGCAGTTCTTC. Protein product: CASSIQERPNEQFF.

The chain is built from TRBV29-1 and TRBJ2-5; either TRBD1 or TRBD2 may supply D (5 bases each). Trimming shortened V by 7 bases and J by 4 bases, and 13 bases separated the two germline ends. The length of the CDR3 is 12 residues. CDR1 and CDR2 (germline): SQVTM, ANQGSEA. The DNA for the CDR3 is TGCAGCGCGGGGACGATCATAGAGACCCAGTACTTC. Its translation: CSAGTIIETQYF.

V usage is TRBV15 and J usage is TRBJ1-1; 10 positions match TRBD1. With V trimmed by 7 bases and J by 3 bases, 5 bases remained unmatched. Germline V gene data show CDR1 as LNHNV and CDR2 as YYDKDF (reference sequence). The CDR3 has 14 amino acids. CDR3 nucleotides: TGTGCCACCAAAAGGACAGGGGGGGACACTGAAGCTTTCTTT. Residues: CATKRTGGDTEAFF. The full variable domain, in which reference TRBV15 and TRBJ1-1 provide the parts outside the CDR3, is DAMVIQNPRYQVTQFGKPVTLSCSQTLNHNVMYWYQQKSSQAPKLLFHYYDKDFNNEADTPDNFQSRRPNTSFCFLDIRSPGLGDTAMYLCATKRTGGDTEAFFGQGTRLTVV.

The rearrangement links TRBV13 to TRBJ2-5, with 9 bases that match TRBD2. This CDR3 contains 18 residues. Looked up from germline, CDR1 is PRHDT and CDR2 is FYEKMQ (reference sequence). Losses at the gene ends were 5 bases for V and 1 base for J; bases not matched to a gene: 14. The CDR3 sequence: CASSPSGGGVMIQETQYF. The CDR3, as DNA: TGTGCCAGCAGCCCTAGTGGCGGGGGGGTGATGATCCAAGAGACCCAGTACTTC.

For the CDR3, the DNA is TGTGCCAGCAGCGTAGATATCGGGAGGAGGGCCCATGGCTACACCTTC. Translating gives CASSVDIGRRAHGYTF. The rearrangement links TRBV9 to TRBJ1-2, with D unresolved. This CDR3 spans 16 amino acids. V was clipped by 0 bases and J by 6 bases, with 18 bases between them. The germline V gene has CDR1 SGDLS and CDR2 YYNGEE.

The chain employs TRBV28 and TRBJ2-2; 9 bases line up with TRBD2. CDR3 length: 16 residues. Germline V gene lookup returns CDR1 MDHEN and CDR2 SYDVKM. With 7 bases clipped from V and 7 bases from J, the junction kept 13 bases outside the gene matches. CDR3 coding DNA: TGTGCCAGCACCACCTCTAGCGGGACTGGGGGCGGGGAGCTGTTTTTT. The encoded protein is CASTTSSGTGGGELFF.

The chain employs TRBV10-3 and TRBJ2-5; 7 positions match TRBD1. The CDR3 covers 16 residues. V dropped 9 bases and J dropped 4; count of bases not matched to a gene: 17. Looked up from germline, CDR1 is ENHRY and CDR2 is SYGVKD. The CDR3 nucleotides are TGTGCCATAGTCGGGACAGTGAAAATCCGTGGAGAGACCCAGTACTTC. It is translated as CAIVGTVKIRGETQYF.

The J gene is TRBJ1-2, the V gene TRBV28; D remains unclear. Germline values: CDR1 MDHEN, CDR2 SYDVKM. CDR3 length: 12 amino acids. The V end was cut by 8 bases, the J end by 5 bases, with 12 bases between. The CDR3 loop reads CASRTPGYGYTF. In DNA, the CDR3 is TGTGCCAGCCGGACCCCGGGGTATGGCTACACCTTC.